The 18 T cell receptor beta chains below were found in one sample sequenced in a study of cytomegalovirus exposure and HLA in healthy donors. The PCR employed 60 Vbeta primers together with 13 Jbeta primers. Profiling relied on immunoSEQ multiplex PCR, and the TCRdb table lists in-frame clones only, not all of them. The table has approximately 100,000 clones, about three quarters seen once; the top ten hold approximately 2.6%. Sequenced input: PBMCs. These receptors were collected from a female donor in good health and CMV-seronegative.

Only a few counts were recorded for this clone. The CDR3 is CASTNDRDTEAFF. The DNA for the CDR3 is TGTGCCAGCACTAACGACAGGGACACTGAAGCTTTCTTT. This chain connects TRBV2 to TRBJ1-1; 7 bases are shared with TRBD1. V lost 7 bases to trimming and J lost 3 bases; unmatched junction nucleotides: 5. From germline, CDR1 is SNHLY and CDR2 FYNNEI. The CDR3 extends over 13 amino acids.

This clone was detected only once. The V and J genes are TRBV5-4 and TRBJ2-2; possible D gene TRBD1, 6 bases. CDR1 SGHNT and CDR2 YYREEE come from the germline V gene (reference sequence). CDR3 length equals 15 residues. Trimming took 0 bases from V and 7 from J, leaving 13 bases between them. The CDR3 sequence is CASSLDRAFVGELFF. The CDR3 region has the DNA TGTGCCAGCAGCTTGGACAGGGCTTTTGTCGGGGAGCTGTTTTTT.

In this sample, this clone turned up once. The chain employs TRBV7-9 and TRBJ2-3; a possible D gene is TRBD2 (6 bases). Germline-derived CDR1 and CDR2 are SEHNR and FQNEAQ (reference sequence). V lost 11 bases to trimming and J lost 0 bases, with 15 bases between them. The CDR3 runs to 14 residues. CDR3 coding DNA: TGTGCCGGTGACGGGAGACGAAGCACAGATACGCAGTATTTT. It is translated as CAGDGRRSTDTQYF.

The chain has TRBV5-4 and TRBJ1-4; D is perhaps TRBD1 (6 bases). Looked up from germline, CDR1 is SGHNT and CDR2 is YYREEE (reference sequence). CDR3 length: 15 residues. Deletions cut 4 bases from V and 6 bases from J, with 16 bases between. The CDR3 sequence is CASSPTGTRDEKLFF. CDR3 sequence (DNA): TGTGCCAGCAGCCCCACAGGGACCCGCGATGAAAAACTGTTTTTT.

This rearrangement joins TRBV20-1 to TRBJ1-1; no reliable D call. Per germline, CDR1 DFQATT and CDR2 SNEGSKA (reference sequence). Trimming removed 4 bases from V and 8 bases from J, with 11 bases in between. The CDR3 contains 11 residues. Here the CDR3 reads CSATGKPEAFF. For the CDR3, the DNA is TGCAGTGCTACAGGAAAACCAGAAGCTTTCTTT.

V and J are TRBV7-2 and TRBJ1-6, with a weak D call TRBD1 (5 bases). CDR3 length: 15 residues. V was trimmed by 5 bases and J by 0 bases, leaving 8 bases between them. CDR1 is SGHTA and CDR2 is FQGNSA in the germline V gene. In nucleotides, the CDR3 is TGTGCCAGCAGCCCACAGGCCTCCTATAATTCACCCCTCCACTTT. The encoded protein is CASSPQASYNSPLHF.

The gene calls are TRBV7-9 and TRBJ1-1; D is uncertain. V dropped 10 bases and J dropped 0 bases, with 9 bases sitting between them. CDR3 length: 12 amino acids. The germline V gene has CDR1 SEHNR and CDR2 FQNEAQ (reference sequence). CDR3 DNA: TGTGCCACTATGAAAATGAACACTGAAGCTTTCTTT. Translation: CATMKMNTEAFF. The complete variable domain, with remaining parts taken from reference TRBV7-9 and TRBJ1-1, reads DTGVSQNPRHKITKRGQNVTFRCDPISEHNRLYWYRQTLGQGPEFLTYFQNEAQLEKSRLLSDRFSAERPKGSFSTLEIQRTEQGDSAMYLCATMKMNTEAFFGQGTRLTVV.

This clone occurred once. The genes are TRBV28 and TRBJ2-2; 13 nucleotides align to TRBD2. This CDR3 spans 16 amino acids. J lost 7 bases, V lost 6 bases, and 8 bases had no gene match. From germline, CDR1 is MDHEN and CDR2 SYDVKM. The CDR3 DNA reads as TGTGCCAGCAGCCCCGGGACTAGCGGGGCGGGCGGGGAGCTGTTTTTT. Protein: CASSPGTSGAGGELFF.

The DNA for the CDR3 is TGTGCCAGCAGCTTGGCCGGGGGGGGGCTTCAGCCCCAGCATTTT. Translating it yields CASSLAGGGLQPQHF. The V gene is TRBV5-6, the J gene TRBJ1-5; maybe TRBD1 (6 bases). Deletions cut 0 bases from V and 6 bases from J, with 13 bases between. Germline values: CDR1 SGHDT, CDR2 YYEEEE. The CDR3 has 15 residues. Full variable domain (missing parts from reference TRBV5-6 and TRBJ1-5): DAGVTQSPTHLIKTRGQQVTLRCSPKSGHDTVSWYQQALGQGPQFIFQYYEEEERQRGNFPDRFSGHQFPNYSSELNVNALLLGDSALYLCASSLAGGGLQPQHFGDGTRLSIL.

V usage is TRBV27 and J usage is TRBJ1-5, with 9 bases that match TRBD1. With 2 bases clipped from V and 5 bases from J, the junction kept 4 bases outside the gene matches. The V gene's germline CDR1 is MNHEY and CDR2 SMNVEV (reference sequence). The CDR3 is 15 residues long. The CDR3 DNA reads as TGTGCCAGCAGTTTAGGGGGACAGGGTTATCAGCCCCAGCATTTT. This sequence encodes CASSLGGQGYQPQHF.

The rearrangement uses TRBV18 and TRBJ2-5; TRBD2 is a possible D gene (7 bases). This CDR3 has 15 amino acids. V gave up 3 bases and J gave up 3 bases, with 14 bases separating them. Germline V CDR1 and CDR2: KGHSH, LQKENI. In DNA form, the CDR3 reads TGTGCCAGCTCACCCGAGGGGGGGGAAGAAGAGACCCAGTACTTC. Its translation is CASSPEGGEEETQYF.

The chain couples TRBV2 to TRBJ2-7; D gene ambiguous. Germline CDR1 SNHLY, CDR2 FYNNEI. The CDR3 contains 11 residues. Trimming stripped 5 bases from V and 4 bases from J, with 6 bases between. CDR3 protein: CASSLSYEQYF. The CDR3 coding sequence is TGTGCCAGCAGTCTATCGTACGAGCAGTACTTC.

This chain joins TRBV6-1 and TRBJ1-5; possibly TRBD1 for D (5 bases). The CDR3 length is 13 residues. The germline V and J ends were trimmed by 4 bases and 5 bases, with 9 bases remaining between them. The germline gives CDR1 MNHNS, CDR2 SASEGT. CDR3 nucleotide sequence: TGTGCCAGCAGTGGGACAAGCGATCAGCCCCAGCATTTT. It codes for CASSGTSDQPQHF.

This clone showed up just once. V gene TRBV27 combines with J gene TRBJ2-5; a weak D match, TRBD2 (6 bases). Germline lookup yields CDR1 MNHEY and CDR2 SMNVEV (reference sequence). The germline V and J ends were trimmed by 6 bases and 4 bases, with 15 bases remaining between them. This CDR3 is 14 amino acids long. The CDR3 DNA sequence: TGTGCCAGCAGCAGATCCGGGACTTTAGAGACCCAGTACTTC. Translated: CASSRSGTLETQYF.

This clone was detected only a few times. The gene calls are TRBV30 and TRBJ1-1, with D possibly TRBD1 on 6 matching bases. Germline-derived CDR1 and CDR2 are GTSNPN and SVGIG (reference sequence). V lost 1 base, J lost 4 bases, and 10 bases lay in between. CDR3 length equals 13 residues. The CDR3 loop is CAWSGGRGTEAFF. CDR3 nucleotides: TGTGCCTGGAGTGGGGGCAGGGGCACTGAAGCTTTCTTT.

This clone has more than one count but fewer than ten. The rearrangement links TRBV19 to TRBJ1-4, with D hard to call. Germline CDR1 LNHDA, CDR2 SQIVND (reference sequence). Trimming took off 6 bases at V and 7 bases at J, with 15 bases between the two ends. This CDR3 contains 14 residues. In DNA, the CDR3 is TGTGCCAGTAGCAAAACGGGGATGGTTGAAAAACTGTTTTTT. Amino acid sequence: CASSKTGMVEKLFF.

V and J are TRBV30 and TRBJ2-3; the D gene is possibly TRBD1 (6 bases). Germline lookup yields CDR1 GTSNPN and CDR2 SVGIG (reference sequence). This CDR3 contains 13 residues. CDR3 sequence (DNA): TGTGCATTGGGGGCGGTAAACACAGATACGCAGTATTTT. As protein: CALGAVNTDTQYF. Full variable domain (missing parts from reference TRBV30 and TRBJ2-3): SQTIHQWPATLVQPVGSPLSLECTVEGTSNPNLYWYRQAAGRGLQLLFYSVGIGQISSEVPQNLSASRPQDRQFILSSKKLLLSDSGFYLCALGAVNTDTQYFGPGTRLTVL.

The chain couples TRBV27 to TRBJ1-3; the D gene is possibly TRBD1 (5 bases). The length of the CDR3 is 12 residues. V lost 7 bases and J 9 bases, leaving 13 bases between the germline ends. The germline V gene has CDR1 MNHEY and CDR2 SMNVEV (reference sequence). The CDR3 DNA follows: TGTGCCAGCACTCTCCGGGGGGGCACCATATATTTT. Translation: CASTLRGGTIYF.